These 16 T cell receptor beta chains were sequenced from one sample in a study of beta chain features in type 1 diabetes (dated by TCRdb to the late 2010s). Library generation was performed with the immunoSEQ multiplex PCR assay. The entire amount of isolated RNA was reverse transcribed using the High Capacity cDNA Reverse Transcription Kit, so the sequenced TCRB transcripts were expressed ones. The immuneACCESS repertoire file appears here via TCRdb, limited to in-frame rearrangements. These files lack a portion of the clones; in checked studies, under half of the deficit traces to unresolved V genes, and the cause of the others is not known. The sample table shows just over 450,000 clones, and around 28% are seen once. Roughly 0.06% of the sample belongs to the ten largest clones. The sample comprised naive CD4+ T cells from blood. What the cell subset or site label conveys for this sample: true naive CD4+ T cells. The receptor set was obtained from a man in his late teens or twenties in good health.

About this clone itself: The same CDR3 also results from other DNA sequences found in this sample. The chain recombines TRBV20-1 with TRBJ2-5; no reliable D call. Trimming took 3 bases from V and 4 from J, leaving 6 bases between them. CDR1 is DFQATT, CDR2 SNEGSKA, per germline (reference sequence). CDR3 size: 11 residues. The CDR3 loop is CSARIGETQYF. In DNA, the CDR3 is TGCAGTGCTAGGATAGGAGAGACCCAGTACTTC.

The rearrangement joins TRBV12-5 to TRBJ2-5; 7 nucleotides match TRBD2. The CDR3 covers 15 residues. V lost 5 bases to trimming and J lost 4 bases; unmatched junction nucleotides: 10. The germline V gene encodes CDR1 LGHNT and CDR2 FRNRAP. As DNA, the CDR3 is TGTGCTAGTGGTGCTGGTGGGGGGGAAGGAGAGACCCAGTACTTC. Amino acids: CASGAGGGEGETQYF.

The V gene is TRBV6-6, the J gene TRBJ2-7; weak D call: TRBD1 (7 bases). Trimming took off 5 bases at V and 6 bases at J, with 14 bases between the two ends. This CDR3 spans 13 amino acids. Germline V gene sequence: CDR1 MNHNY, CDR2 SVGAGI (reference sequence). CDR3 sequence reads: CASSPRQGGEQYF. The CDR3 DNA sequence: TGTGCCAGCAGTCCACGACAGGGAGGCGAGCAGTACTTC.

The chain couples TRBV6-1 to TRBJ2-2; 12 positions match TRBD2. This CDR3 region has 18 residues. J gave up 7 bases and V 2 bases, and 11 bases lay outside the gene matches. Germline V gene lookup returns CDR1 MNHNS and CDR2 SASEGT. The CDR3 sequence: CASSEILAGGGSVGELFF. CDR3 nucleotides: TGTGCCAGCAGTGAAATACTAGCGGGAGGTGGTTCAGTCGGGGAGCTGTTTTTT.

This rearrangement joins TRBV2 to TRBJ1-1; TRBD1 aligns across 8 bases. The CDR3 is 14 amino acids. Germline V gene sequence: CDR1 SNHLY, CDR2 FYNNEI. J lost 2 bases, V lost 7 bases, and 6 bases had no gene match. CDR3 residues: CASTPDRANTEAFF. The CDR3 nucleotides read TGTGCCAGCACCCCGGACAGGGCAAACACTGAAGCTTTCTTT.

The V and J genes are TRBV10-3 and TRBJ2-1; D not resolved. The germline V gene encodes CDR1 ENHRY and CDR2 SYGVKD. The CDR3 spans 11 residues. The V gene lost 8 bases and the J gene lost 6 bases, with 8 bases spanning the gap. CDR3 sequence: CAISNSNEQFF. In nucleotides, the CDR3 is TGTGCCATCTCAAACTCCAATGAGCAGTTCTTC.

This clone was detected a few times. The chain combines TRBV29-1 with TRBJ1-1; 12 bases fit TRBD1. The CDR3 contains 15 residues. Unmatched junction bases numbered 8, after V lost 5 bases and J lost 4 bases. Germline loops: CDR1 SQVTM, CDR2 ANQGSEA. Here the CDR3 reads CSVSGTGGIITEAFF. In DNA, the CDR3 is TGCAGCGTTTCCGGGACAGGGGGCATAATCACTGAAGCTTTCTTT.

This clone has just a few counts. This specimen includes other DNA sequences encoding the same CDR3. The CDR3 nucleotides are TGCAGCGTCGACCGAGGCGGGGAGACCCAGTACTTC. Translation gives CSVDRGGETQYF. This sequence joins TRBV29-1 and TRBJ2-5; D perhaps matches TRBD2 (5 bases). The CDR3 loop spans 12 amino acids. CDR1 and CDR2 (germline): SQVTM, ANQGSEA. V lost 6 bases and J lost 5, with 13 bases in between.

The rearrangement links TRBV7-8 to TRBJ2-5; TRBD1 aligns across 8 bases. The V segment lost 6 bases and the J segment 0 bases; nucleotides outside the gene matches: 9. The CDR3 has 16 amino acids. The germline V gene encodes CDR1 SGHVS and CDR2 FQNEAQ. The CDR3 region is CASSDPGQGHQETQYF. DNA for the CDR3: TGTGCCAGCAGTGATCCCGGACAGGGCCACCAAGAGACCCAGTACTTC.

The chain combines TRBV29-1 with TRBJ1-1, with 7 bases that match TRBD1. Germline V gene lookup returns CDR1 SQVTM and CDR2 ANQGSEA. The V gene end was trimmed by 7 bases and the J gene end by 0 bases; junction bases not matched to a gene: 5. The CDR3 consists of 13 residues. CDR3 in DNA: TGCAGCGCCAGACAGGGATTGAACACTGAAGCTTTCTTT. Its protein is CSARQGLNTEAFF.

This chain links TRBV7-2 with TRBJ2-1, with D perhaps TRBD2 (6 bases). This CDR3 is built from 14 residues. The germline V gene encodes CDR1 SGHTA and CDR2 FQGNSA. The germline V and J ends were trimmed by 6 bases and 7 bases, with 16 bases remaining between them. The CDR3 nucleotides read TGTGCCAGCAGACTAGCCGCAATATGGAATGAGCAGTTCTTC. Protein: CASRLAAIWNEQFF. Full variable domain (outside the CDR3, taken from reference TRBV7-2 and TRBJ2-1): GAGVSQSPSNKVTEKGKDVELRCDPISGHTALYWYRQSLGQGLEFLIYFQGNSAPDKSGLPSDRFSAERTGGSVSTLTIQRTQQEDSAVYLCASRLAAIWNEQFFGPGTRLTVL.

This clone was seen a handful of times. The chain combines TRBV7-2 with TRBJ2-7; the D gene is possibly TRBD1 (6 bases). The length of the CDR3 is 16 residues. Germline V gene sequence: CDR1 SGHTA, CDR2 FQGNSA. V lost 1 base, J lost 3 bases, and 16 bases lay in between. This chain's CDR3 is CASSLDLQGIYYEQYF. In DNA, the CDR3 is TGTGCCAGCAGCTTAGATTTACAGGGAATCTACTACGAGCAGTACTTC.

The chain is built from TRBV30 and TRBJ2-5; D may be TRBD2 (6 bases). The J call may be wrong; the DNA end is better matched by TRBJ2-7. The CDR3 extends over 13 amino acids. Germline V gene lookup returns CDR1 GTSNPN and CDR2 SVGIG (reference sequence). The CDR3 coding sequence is TGTGCCTGGAGTTCGGGAGAGCCGTACGAGCAGTACTTC. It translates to CAWSSGEPYEQYF.

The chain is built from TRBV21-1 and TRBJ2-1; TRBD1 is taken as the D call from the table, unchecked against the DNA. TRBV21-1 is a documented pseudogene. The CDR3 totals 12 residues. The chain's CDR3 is CASSSEGTLQFF. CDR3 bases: TGTGCCAGCAGCAGTGAAGGGACATTACAGTTCTTC.

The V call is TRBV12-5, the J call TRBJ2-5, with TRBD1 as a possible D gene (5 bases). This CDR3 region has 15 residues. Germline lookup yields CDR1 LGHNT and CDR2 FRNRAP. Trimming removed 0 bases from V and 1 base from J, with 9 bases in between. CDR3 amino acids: CASGLVRQGQETQYF. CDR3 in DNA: TGTGCTAGTGGTTTGGTCCGTCAGGGCCAAGAGACCCAGTACTTC.

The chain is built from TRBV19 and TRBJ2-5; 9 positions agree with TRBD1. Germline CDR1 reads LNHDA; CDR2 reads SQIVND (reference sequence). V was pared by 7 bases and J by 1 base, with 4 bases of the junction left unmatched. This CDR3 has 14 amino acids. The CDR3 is CASKRDRAQETQYF. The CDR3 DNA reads TGTGCCAGTAAGCGGGACAGGGCCCAAGAGACCCAGTACTTC.